The present TCR beta chain was sequenced within a study of cytomegalovirus exposure and HLA in healthy donors. Regarding the study as a whole: Sequencing had likely introduced a cluster of highly shared sequence variants as an artifact. Other equally common chains were less clonally expanded than HLA-associated TCR beta chains, a later analysis showed.

The study ran its PCR with 60 Vbeta and 13 Jbeta primers. Clones were sequenced by immunoSEQ multiplex PCR, and TCRdb holds only the in-frame ones, with some missing. The sample shows more than 130,000 clones, over 60% of them seen only once. For this clone: Antigen: not known.

This CDR3 is built from 12 residues. CDR1 SQVTM and CDR2 ANQGSEA come from the germline V gene. Trimming took 4 bases from V and 4 from J, leaving 7 bases between them. V gene TRBV29-1 combines with J gene TRBJ2-2, with unresolved D. The sequence was obtained from a man aged 35 to 55 in good health and CMV-seropositive. Material: PBMCs. Here the CDR3 reads CSVGPGTGELFF. Here the CDR3 DNA reads TGCAGCGTTGGTCCGGGCACCGGGGAGCTGTTTTTT.